This T cell receptor (beta chain) was observed in a study of blood T cells in healthy people across ages. The use of a sample-barcoded 5' primer and a J-beta primer mix characterized a second PCR of about 6 to 12 cycles. One entry per CDR3 protein results from TCRdb running MiXCR on the 5' RACE reads. The table lists hundreds of thousands of distinct CDR3 sequences, 49% of them singletons. CDR3 length: 16 amino acids. CDR1 MNHEY and CDR2 SVGAGI come from the germline V gene. Trimming removed 9 bases from V and 3 bases from J; junction bases left unmatched: 13. Sequenced sample: blood. The receptor's source is a woman aged 60-75 years in good health. The genes are TRBV6-5 and TRBJ1-5, with TRBD1 matching 8 bases. CDR3 sequence (DNA): TGTGCCAGTAGCCGTCGGGGACAGGTGAACAATCAGCCCCAGCATTTT. This translates into CASSRRGQVNNQPQHF.